The 15 T cell receptor beta chains in this list originate from one sample, sequenced in a study of blood T cell repertoires in COVID-19. TCRdb's copy holds only in-frame clones and misses some; the assay was immunoSEQ multiplex PCR. In the table there are over 200,000 clones, 83% of which are singletons. The material sequenced was peripheral blood. These receptors were collected from a woman younger than 45 with COVID-19, enrolled during active disease.

The rearrangement uses TRBV5-4 and TRBJ2-7; 7 nucleotides agree with TRBD2. The J segment lost 0 bases and the V segment lost 0 bases, leaving 3 bases of the junction unmatched. This CDR3 has 15 amino acids. Germline-derived CDR1 and CDR2 are SGHNT and YYREEE (reference sequence). The CDR3 DNA is TGTGCCAGCAGCTTGGGAGCGGGGTACTCCTACGAGCAGTACTTC. This sequence encodes CASSLGAGYSYEQYF.

The rearrangement uses TRBV5-8 and TRBJ2-5; TRBD2 might be the D (5 bases). Per the germline V gene, CDR1 is SGHTS and CDR2 is YDEGEE. The CDR3 runs to 14 residues. The ends were cut back, 5 bases at V and 5 bases at J, with 16 bases in the middle. The DNA for the CDR3 is TGTGCCAGCAGTGGGAAGAGGGAGAGGGAGACCCAGTACTTC. Amino acid sequence: CASSGKRERETQYF. The full variable domain, in which reference TRBV5-8 and TRBJ2-5 provide the parts outside the CDR3, is EAGVTQSPTHLIKTRGQQATLRCSPISGHTSVYWYQQALGLGLQFLLWYDEGEERNRGNFPPRFSGRQFPNYSSELNVNALELEDSALYLCASSGKRERETQYFGPGTRLLVL.

A single count supports this clone. The rearrangement links TRBV30 to TRBJ2-7; TRBD2 aligns across 9 bases. The CDR3 length is 13 residues. Germline lookup yields CDR1 GTSNPN and CDR2 SVGIG (reference sequence). The V segment lost 0 bases and the J segment 6 bases; nucleotides outside the gene matches: 3. The CDR3 coding sequence is TGTGCCTGGAGTGTCGCGGGAGGGGCCGAGCAGTACTTC. Translating it yields CAWSVAGGAEQYF.

This rearrangement joins TRBV29-1 to TRBJ2-7, with a weak D call TRBD2 (6 bases). Germline V gene lookup returns CDR1 SQVTM and CDR2 ANQGSEA. The CDR3 totals 14 residues. V lost 8 bases and J 0 bases, leaving 17 bases between the germline ends. The CDR3 sequence: CSFTGAGSSYEQYF. Here the CDR3 DNA reads TGCAGCTTCACCGGAGCGGGCAGCTCCTACGAGCAGTACTTC.

The chain has TRBV27 and TRBJ2-2; 8 bases are a match to TRBD1. V trimming: 6 bases; J trimming: 3 bases; junction bases outside the gene matches: 6. This CDR3 has 15 amino acids. In germline, CDR1 is MNHEY, CDR2 SMNVEV (reference sequence). The CDR3 is CASREGQGDTGELFF. Written as DNA, the CDR3 is TGTGCCAGCAGGGAAGGACAGGGCGACACCGGGGAGCTGTTTTTT.

The gene calls are TRBV5-6 and TRBJ2-5; tentative D call: TRBD2 (6 bases). Germline lookup yields CDR1 SGHDT and CDR2 YYEEEE. CDR3 length: 15 residues. V was shortened by 0 bases and J by 5 bases, with 14 bases between the two germline ends. This chain's CDR3 is CASSLGWGGMETQYF. The CDR3 nucleotides are TGTGCCAGCAGCTTGGGGTGGGGCGGGATGGAGACCCAGTACTTC.

The chain couples TRBV10-3 to TRBJ2-2, with D tentatively TRBD1 (5 bases). The V and J ends lost 7 bases and 5 bases respectively, with 14 bases between them. CDR3 length: 14 amino acids. Germline assignment: CDR1 ENHRY and CDR2 SYGVKD. The CDR3 coding sequence is TGTGCCATCACAAGGGTAAAGGGGACCGGGGAGCTGTTTTTT. It codes for CAITRVKGTGELFF.

This chain connects TRBV6-2 or TRBV6-3 to TRBJ2-6, with 9 nucleotides matching TRBD2. V shed 7 bases and J 3 bases; nucleotides not matched to a gene: 10. The CDR3 runs to 17 residues. Germline values: CDR1 MNHEY, CDR2 SVGEGT. The CDR3 sequence: CASTPPRGGLGANVLTF. The CDR3 DNA sequence: TGTGCCAGCACCCCCCCGCGGGGGGGCCTTGGGGCCAACGTCCTGACTTTC.

The chain carries TRBV2 and TRBJ1-5, with D tentatively TRBD1 (5 bases). This CDR3 is 15 amino acids long. The ends were cut back, 6 bases at V and 0 bases at J, with 12 bases in the middle. Per germline, CDR1 SNHLY and CDR2 FYNNEI. The CDR3 sequence: CASSGGRGSNQPQHF. CDR3 nucleotides: TGTGCCAGCAGCGGGGGACGGGGTAGCAATCAGCCCCAGCATTTT. Full variable domain (outside the CDR3, taken from reference TRBV2 and TRBJ1-5): EPEVTQTPSHQVTQMGQEVILRCVPISNHLYFYWYRQILGQKVEFLVSFYNNEISEKSEIFDDQFSVERPDGSNFTLKIRSTKLEDSAMYFCASSGGRGSNQPQHFGDGTRLSIL.

This clone was counted many times. The J gene is TRBJ2-3, the V gene TRBV5-5; 9 nucleotides align to TRBD2. With V trimmed by 2 bases and J by 1 base, 2 bases remained unmatched. The germline V gene encodes CDR1 SGHKS and CDR2 YYEKEE (reference sequence). The CDR3 contains 15 residues. For the CDR3, the DNA is TGTGCCAGCAGCTTCAGCGGGGGGCGCACAGATACGCAGTATTTT. As protein: CASSFSGGRTDTQYF.

The V gene is TRBV27, the J gene TRBJ1-1; tentatively, D is TRBD1 (6 bases). The V end lost 6 bases, the J end lost 11 bases, and 19 bases lay between the germline ends. This CDR3 has 13 amino acids. CDR1 MNHEY and CDR2 SMNVEV come from the germline V gene (reference sequence). CDR3 in amino acids: CASRGAVGGGAFF. CDR3 sequence (DNA): TGTGCCAGCAGGGGGGCAGTTGGGGGTGGGGCTTTCTTT.

The V and J genes are TRBV10-3 and TRBJ1-1, with D tentatively TRBD1 (6 bases). V was trimmed by 7 bases and J by 1 base, leaving 10 bases between them. This CDR3 region has 13 residues. Germline-derived CDR1 and CDR2 are ENHRY and SYGVKD. CDR3 coding DNA: TGTGCCATCACGGGAGGGGGGAACACTGAAGCTTTCTTT. The encoded protein is CAITGGGNTEAFF.

V gene TRBV6-5 combines with J gene TRBJ1-1; no clear D. V shed 2 bases and J shed 2 bases, with 9 bases lying between them. The germline gives CDR1 MNHEY, CDR2 SVGAGI. CDR3 length: 14 residues. CDR3 protein: CASSYGLANTEAFF. In DNA form, the CDR3 reads TGTGCCAGCAGTTACGGGTTAGCAAACACTGAAGCTTTCTTT.

The chain couples TRBV5-1 to TRBJ1-2, with no clear D. The V end was cut by 0 bases, the J end by 2 bases, with 17 bases between. The CDR3 sequence is 17 residues long. CDR1 is SGHRS, CDR2 YFSETQ, per germline. The DNA for the CDR3 is TGCGCCAGCAGCTTGGCATATGGTCCGGAGATCAACTATGGCTACACCTTC. Protein sequence: CASSLAYGPEINYGYTF.

The chain is built from TRBV9 and TRBJ1-2, with 8 bases that match TRBD1. The CDR3 is made up of 14 amino acids. The V segment lost 0 bases and the J segment 4 bases; nucleotides outside the gene matches: 2. The germline CDR1 and CDR2 sequences are SGDLS and YYNGEE. CDR3 residues: CASSVEGTGYGYTF. CDR3 coding DNA: TGTGCCAGCAGCGTAGAAGGGACAGGCTATGGCTACACCTTC.